These 23 T cell receptor beta chains originate from one sample sequenced in a study of CD8+ T cells in alopecia areata. TCR sequencing used cDNA made by reverse transcription of extracted RNA. The method was immunoSEQ multiplex PCR; TCRdb's version includes in-frame clones alone and lacks a portion of them. Of around 210,000 clones in the sample, about 56% were seen once. The material sequenced was CD8+ T cells sorted from blood. The receptors originated from a human donor in good health.

This clone was detected only a few times. The chain employs TRBV29-1 and TRBJ1-4; tentatively, D is TRBD1 (5 bases). The germline CDR1 and CDR2 sequences are SQVTM and ANQGSEA. Trimming pared 6 bases from V and 5 bases from J, leaving 19 bases between. The CDR3 totals 15 residues. The CDR3 sequence is CSVRGGVPLNEKLFF. Written as DNA, the CDR3 is TGCAGCGTGAGGGGTGGAGTTCCCCTCAATGAAAAACTGTTTTTT.

There are many counts of this clone. The chain couples TRBV7-2 to TRBJ2-3; 8 bases are shared with TRBD2. V lost 2 bases and J lost 9; bases outside the gene matches: 10. This CDR3 has 15 residues. Germline CDR1 is SGHTA and CDR2 is FQGNSA. CDR3 amino acids: CASSLTAGRGDTQYF. The CDR3 nucleotides read TGTGCCAGCAGCTTAACGGCGGGGCGGGGGGACACGCAGTATTTT.

V is TRBV25-1 and J is TRBJ2-5, with D perhaps TRBD1 or TRBD2 (5 bases each). The CDR3 is made up of 14 amino acids. With 8 bases removed from V and 2 bases from J, the gap between germline ends came to 15 bases. CDR1 is MGHDK and CDR2 is SYGVNS in the germline V gene. CDR3 bases: TGTGCCAGCTCTGGGGGACGCCCACAAGAGACCCAGTACTTC. Translated: CASSGGRPQETQYF.

V is TRBV5-4 and J is TRBJ1-6; possibly TRBD1 for D (6 bases). The CDR3 sequence is 14 residues long. CDR1 SGHNT and CDR2 YYREEE come from the germline V gene (reference sequence). V lost 0 bases, J lost 14 bases, and 15 bases lay in between. CDR3 sequence reads: CASSLGTAAASLHF. DNA of the CDR3: TGTGCCAGCAGCTTGGGGACAGCCGCCGCTTCCCTCCACTTT.

This clone was observed a single time. The chain couples TRBV29-1 to TRBJ1-2; D is ambiguous. The CDR3 runs to 15 residues. Trimming cost V 0 bases and J 5 bases, with 16 bases left between them. Germline V gene data show CDR1 as SQVTM and CDR2 as ANQGSEA. CDR3 sequence reads: CSVEEDRGQVYGYTF. DNA of the CDR3: TGCAGCGTTGAAGAGGATAGAGGGCAGGTTTATGGCTACACCTTC.

This clone appeared a few times. The chain combines TRBV13 with TRBJ2-7; either TRBD1 or TRBD2 may fit D (5 bases each). Trimming took 5 bases from V and 5 from J, leaving 16 bases between them. Germline assignment: CDR1 PRHDT and CDR2 FYEKMQ (reference sequence). This CDR3 comprises 14 residues. This CDR3 is CASSRDSRGNEQYF. CDR3 bases: TGTGCCAGCAGCCGTGACTCTCGGGGCAACGAGCAGTACTTC.

V usage is TRBV30 and J usage is TRBJ2-7, with D perhaps TRBD2 (5 bases). CDR3 size: 13 residues. V was trimmed by 3 bases and J by 7 bases, leaving 16 bases between them. Germline V CDR1 and CDR2: GTSNPN, SVGIG (reference sequence). In nucleotides, the CDR3 is TGTGCCTGGAGGATTCCGGACTTGGTAGAGCAGTACTTC. Translated, it gives CAWRIPDLVEQYF.

This chain uses TRBV27 with TRBJ2-3, with TRBD2 matching 10 bases. Germline CDR1 reads MNHEY; CDR2 reads SMNVEV (reference sequence). V was clipped by 3 bases and J by 4 bases; unmatched bases: 7. CDR3 length equals 16 residues. The CDR3 loop reads CASSFSGGRWADTQYF. Written as DNA, the CDR3 is TGTGCCAGCAGTTTTAGCGGGGGGCGGTGGGCAGATACGCAGTATTTT.

This chain joins TRBV4-1 and TRBJ2-5; D is perhaps TRBD1 or TRBD2 (5 bases each). CDR1 MGHRA and CDR2 YSYEKL come from the germline V gene. Trimming left V 4 bases short and J 5 bases short, with 17 bases between. This CDR3 is 15 amino acids long. CDR3 in DNA: TGCGCCAGCAGCCCCTCCCGGGGCCACCCCGAGACCCAGTACTTC. It is translated as CASSPSRGHPETQYF.

The rearrangement uses TRBV9 and TRBJ1-6; a weak D match, TRBD1 (5 bases). The V and J ends lost 3 bases and 9 bases respectively, with 13 bases between them. This CDR3 has 14 amino acids. Germline V gives CDR1 SGDLS, CDR2 YYNGEE. CDR3 in DNA: TGTGCCAGCAGCGAGGGAGGGGTAGGTTCACCCCTCCACTTT. Translation: CASSEGGVGSPLHF.

This clone was observed a single time. The chain uses TRBV4-1 and TRBJ1-5; the D is unclear. Between the trimmed V and J ends, which lost 4 bases and 4 bases, there was a span of 8 bases. Germline CDR1 is MGHRA and CDR2 is YSYEKL. This CDR3 contains 13 residues. The CDR3, as DNA: TGCGCCAGCAGCCGGGGATGGAATCAGCCCCAGCATTTT. Protein: CASSRGWNQPQHF.

The V gene is TRBV25-1, the J gene TRBJ2-1; D not resolved. Trimming left V 2 bases short and J 5 bases short, with 1 base between. There are 11 residues in the CDR3. CDR1 and CDR2 (germline): MGHDK, SYGVNS. This chain's CDR3 is CASSEHNEQFF. CDR3 DNA sequence: TGTGCCAGCAGTGAACACAATGAGCAGTTCTTC.

The chain joins TRBV27 to TRBJ2-1; 7 bases fit TRBD2. The CDR3 runs 15 residues. J lost 2 bases, V lost 3 bases, and 4 bases had no gene match. Germline loops: CDR1 MNHEY, CDR2 SMNVEV (reference sequence). For the CDR3, the DNA is TGTGCCAGCAGTTTCGCTAGCGGTCCCTACAATGAGCAGTTCTTC. Translation: CASSFASGPYNEQFF.

This rearrangement joins TRBV5-4 to TRBJ2-3; 9 bases line up with TRBD2. The CDR3 has 16 amino acids. Per germline, CDR1 SGHNT and CDR2 YYREEE (reference sequence). The trim removed 0 bases at V and 6 bases at J, leaving 8 bases unmatched. CDR3 sequence (DNA): TGTGCCAGCAGCTTGGCGTTAGCGGGGGAGTTGGATACGCAGTATTTT. Its protein product is CASSLALAGELDTQYF.

The chain couples TRBV30 to TRBJ2-6; maybe TRBD1 (6 bases). Per the germline V gene, CDR1 is GTSNPN and CDR2 is SVGIG (reference sequence). The CDR3 loop spans 14 amino acids. V lost 6 bases to trimming and J lost 2 bases, with 11 bases between them. The CDR3 loop is CACPWGPGANVLTF. For the CDR3, the DNA is TGTGCCTGCCCCTGGGGGCCTGGGGCCAACGTCCTGACTTTC.

The CDR3 is CASSSPGRPQHF. CDR3 in DNA: TGTGCCAGCAGTTCCCCCGGTCGACCCCAGCATTTT. The chain is built from TRBV27 and TRBJ1-5, with no clear D. V dropped 4 bases and J dropped 10 bases, with 11 bases sitting between them. Germline CDR1 reads MNHEY; CDR2 reads SMNVEV (reference sequence). The CDR3 runs to 12 residues.

Only a few counts were recorded for this clone. Other DNA sequences within the sample encode an identical CDR3. This chain uses TRBV4-1 with TRBJ2-7; perhaps TRBD2 as D (5 bases). The V gene lost 1 base and the J gene lost 2 bases, with 12 bases spanning the gap. In germline, CDR1 is MGHRA, CDR2 YSYEKL. CDR3 length: 15 amino acids. In DNA, the CDR3 is TGCGCCAGCAGCCAAGTACGGACGGGAACCTACGAGCAGTACTTC. This codes for CASSQVRTGTYEQYF.

This clone was counted between two and nine times. CDR3 DNA sequence: TGCAGCGTTGACTGGGGTGGCTACACCTTC. Protein: CSVDWGGYTF. The rearrangement links TRBV29-1 to TRBJ1-2; D is ambiguous. The CDR3 consists of 10 residues. V was clipped by 3 bases and J by 7 bases, with 6 bases between them. The germline V gene encodes CDR1 SQVTM and CDR2 ANQGSEA.

This chain joins TRBV2 and TRBJ1-5; no clear D. CDR1 is SNHLY and CDR2 is FYNNEI in the germline V gene. This CDR3 is built from 14 residues. Trimming pared 3 bases from V and 3 bases from J, leaving 9 bases between. CDR3 nucleotides: TGTGCCAGCAGTGATGGGTTCAACAATCAGCCCCAGCATTTT. As protein: CASSDGFNNQPQHF.

V and J are TRBV13 and TRBJ1-4, with D perhaps TRBD1 (5 bases). This CDR3 comprises 17 residues. Germline-derived CDR1 and CDR2 are PRHDT and FYEKMQ (reference sequence). V was shortened by 4 bases and J by 5 bases, with 20 bases between the two germline ends. Written as DNA, the CDR3 is TGTGCCAGCAGCTCCAGGGTCGAGGGCTCCACCAATGAAAAACTGTTTTTT. Its protein is CASSSRVEGSTNEKLFF.

This clone has only a few counts. The rearrangement links TRBV13 to TRBJ2-7; D may match TRBD1 or TRBD2 (5 bases each). Germline CDR1 and CDR2: PRHDT and FYEKMQ (reference sequence). Trimming removed 7 bases at V and 2 bases at J, with 18 bases between. The CDR3 contains 15 residues. The CDR3 nucleotides read TGTGCCAGCACGATCCCCGGGACGGAGCCCTACGAGCAGTACTTC. This gives the protein CASTIPGTEPYEQYF.

The rearrangement uses TRBV4-1 and TRBJ2-7, with D tentatively TRBD1 or TRBD2 (5 bases each). Germline V gene data show CDR1 as MGHRA and CDR2 as YSYEKL. The CDR3 contains 17 residues. Trimming shortened V by 4 bases and J by 2 bases, and 21 bases separated the two germline ends. The CDR3 DNA follows: TGCGCCAGCAGCCCTCTAACCGGGACCGAGACTCCCTACGAGCAGTACTTC. Its translation: CASSPLTGTETPYEQYF.

The chain carries TRBV6-5 and TRBJ1-2; the match to TRBD1 covers 7 bases. The trim removed 5 bases at V and 4 bases at J, leaving 10 bases unmatched. Germline lookup yields CDR1 MNHEY and CDR2 SVGAGI. The CDR3 runs to 15 residues. The CDR3 is CASSASLGQSYGYTF. The CDR3 DNA is TGTGCCAGCAGTGCATCCCTGGGACAGTCCTATGGCTACACCTTC.